This is a list of T cell receptor beta chains from one sample in a study of spatial heterogeneity in lung cancer. TCRdb processed the 5' RACE reads anew with MiXCR; each CDR3 protein has one entry. The table lists about 18,000 distinct CDR3 sequences, less than 8% of them singletons. The sample consisted of lung tumor tissue, taken at surgery. The origin of the receptors is a male donor with early-stage non-small cell lung cancer. Each CDR3 is given with its conserved first and last residue. Fields, in order: CDR3 length, clone size, V gene, J gene, D gene, CDR3 protein, CDR3 DNA. D genes are given only for firm matches. Part of the rows lack a size; the others show once, few, many or a class for expanded clones.

length: 15; size: -; V: TRBV6-2/TRBV6-3; J: TRBJ2-5; D: TRBD1; CDR3: CASRDRGQGGETQYF; DNA: TGTGCCAGCAGGGACAGGGGTCAAGGGGGAGAGACCCAGTACTTC
length: 14; size: -; V: TRBV20-1; J: TRBJ2-7; D: TRBD1; CDR3: CSASGDRLGYEQYF; DNA: TGCAGTGCTAGCGGGGACAGGCTCGGGTACGAGCAGTACTTC
length: 17; size: -; V: TRBV28; J: TRBJ2-1; D: -; CDR3: CASRGNSGLSSYNEQFF; DNA: TGTGCCAGCAGGGGGAATAGCGGCCTAAGCTCCTACAATGAGCAGTTCTTC
length: 16; size: many; V: TRBV5-4; J: TRBJ2-6; D: -; CDR3: CASSLPPSSGANVLTF; DNA: TGTGCCAGCAGCTTGCCTCCGAGTTCTGGGGCCAACGTCCTGACTTTC
length: 17; size: few; V: TRBV3-1; J: TRBJ2-2; D: TRBD1; CDR3: CASSPPLRRGRPGELFF; DNA: TGTGCCAGCAGCCCCCCCCTGCGCAGGGGGCGCCCCGGGGAGCTGTTTTTT
length: 13; size: -; V: TRBV28; J: TRBJ1-1; D: TRBD1; CDR3: CASHIRGLAEAFF; DNA: TGTGCCAGCCATATAAGGGGGCTCGCTGAAGCTTTCTTT
length: 16; size: -; V: TRBV11-3; J: TRBJ2-2; D: -; CDR3: CASSSHLSGAPGELFF; DNA: TGTGCCAGCAGCTCCCACCTATCCGGAGCGCCCGGGGAGCTGTTTTTT
length: 13; size: many; V: TRBV11-1; J: TRBJ1-1; D: -; CDR3: CASSLSLNTEAFF; DNA: TGTGCCAGCAGCTTGTCGCTAAACACTGAAGCTTTCTTT
length: 15; size: medium-sized; V: TRBV5-1; J: TRBJ2-3; D: -; CDR3: CASSLDTVNTDTQYF; DNA: TGCGCCAGCAGCTTGGACACGGTCAACACAGATACGCAGTATTTT
length: 15; size: many; V: TRBV11-2; J: TRBJ2-7; D: TRBD1; CDR3: CASSWGTAFSYEQYF; DNA: TGTGCCAGCAGCTGGGGGACAGCTTTCTCCTACGAGCAGTACTTC
length: 16; size: -; V: TRBV20-1; J: TRBJ2-2; D: TRBD1; CDR3: CSARDQGQGRTGELFF; DNA: TGCAGTGCTAGAGATCAGGGACAGGGACGAACCGGGGAGCTGTTTTTT
length: 14; size: many; V: TRBV7-9; J: TRBJ2-1; D: -; CDR3: CASSTQTGIDEQFF; DNA: TGTGCCAGCAGCACCCAGACAGGAATCGATGAGCAGTTCTTC
length: 14; size: medium-sized; V: TRBV19; J: TRBJ2-5; D: -; CDR3: CASSIVGVQETQYF; DNA: TGTGCCAGTAGTATTGTAGGGGTCCAAGAGACCCAGTACTTC
length: 14; size: many; V: TRBV7-9; J: TRBJ1-6; D: -; CDR3: CASSLTRNNSPLHF; DNA: TGTGCCAGCAGCTTGACACGAAATAATTCACCCCTCCACTTT
length: 15; size: -; V: TRBV12-3/TRBV12-4; J: TRBJ2-7; D: -; CDR3: CASSFQVTLSYEQYF; DNA: TGTGCCAGCAGTTTTCAGGTTACCCTCTCCTACGAGCAGTACTTC
length: 11; size: many; V: TRBV2; J: TRBJ2-2; D: -; CDR3: CASRWGRELFF; DNA: TGTGCCAGCAGGTGGGGCCGGGAGCTGTTTTTT
length: 15; size: few; V: TRBV20-1; J: TRBJ2-5; D: -; CDR3: CSARDGAEFQETQYF; DNA: TGCAGTGCTAGAGATGGGGCGGAATTCCAAGAGACCCAGTACTTC
length: 13; size: many; V: TRBV30; J: TRBJ1-2; D: TRBD1; CDR3: CAWRFGTAGGYTF; DNA: TGTGCCTGGAGGTTCGGGACAGCGGGGGGCTACACCTTC
length: 14; size: many; V: TRBV20-1; J: TRBJ1-5; D: -; CDR3: CSARDFRGNQPQHF; DNA: TGCAGTGCTAGAGATTTTCGGGGCAATCAGCCCCAGCATTTT
length: 17; size: few; V: TRBV18; J: TRBJ2-1; D: TRBD2; CDR3: CASSQSFSSGTYNEQFF; DNA: TGTGCCAGCTCACAGAGCTTTTCTAGCGGGACCTACAATGAGCAGTTCTTC
length: 13; size: -; V: TRBV18; J: TRBJ2-7; D: -; CDR3: CASSPSPTREQYF; DNA: TGTGCCAGCTCCCCCTCACCCACCCGCGAGCAGTACTTC
length: 14; size: few; V: TRBV5-6; J: TRBJ2-4; D: -; CDR3: CASLRVGQKNIQYF; DNA: TGTGCCAGCTTGAGGGTCGGCCAGAAAAACATTCAGTACTTC